These 29 T cell receptor beta chains came from one sample sequenced in a study of blood T cell repertoires in COVID-19. TCRdb keeps only in-frame clones here, not all; method: immunoSEQ multiplex PCR. The profile shows some 240,000 clones, 75% to 90% of them singletons. Material for sequencing was peripheral blood. The receptors derive from a man in his sixties who had recovered from COVID-19.

This clone was recorded at least ten times. An end of the junction differs from the germline gene, which may be a read error. This sample includes further DNA sequences coding for the same CDR3. J is TRBJ1-5 and V is TRBV6-5, with D unresolved. CDR3 size: 14 residues. The germline CDR1 and CDR2 sequences are MNHEY and SVGAGI. The CDR3 DNA reads as TGTGCCAGCAGTGACTCGAGTCGTTTCCGGCCCCAGCATTTT. Its translation is CASSDSSRFRPQHF.

CDR3 loop: CASSQGGGSSYEQYF. The CDR3 nucleotides are TGTGCCAGCAGCCAAGGAGGCGGGAGCTCCTACGAGCAGTACTTC. The chain links TRBV3-1 (or the pseudogene TRBV3-2) to TRBJ2-7; TRBD2 agrees at 7 bases. Trimming removed 1 base from V and 0 bases from J; junction bases left unmatched: 3. CDR1 and CDR2 (germline): LGHDT, YNNKEL (reference sequence). The CDR3 runs 15 residues.

The V gene is TRBV7-2, the J gene TRBJ2-2, with 8 bases identical to TRBD1. This CDR3 is built from 15 residues. Germline V gene data show CDR1 as SGHTA and CDR2 as FQGNSA. V shed 4 bases, J shed 1 base, and the junction held 2 bases outside the gene matches. CDR3 in DNA: TGTGCCAGCAGCTGGACAGGGTTGAACACCGGGGAGCTGTTTTTT. Its protein product is CASSWTGLNTGELFF. Filled out from reference TRBV7-2 and TRBJ2-2, the complete variable domain reads GAGVSQSPSNKVTEKGKDVELRCDPISGHTALYWYRQSLGQGLEFLIYFQGNSAPDKSGLPSDRFSAERTGGSVSTLTIQRTQQEDSAVYLCASSWTGLNTGELFFGEGSRLTVL.

The chain recombines TRBV7-3 with TRBJ2-1; TRBD1 is a possible D gene (5 bases). Trimming shortened V by 6 bases and J by 7 bases, and 16 bases separated the two germline ends. Germline values: CDR1 SGHTA, CDR2 FQGTGA. This CDR3 contains 14 residues. The DNA of the CDR3 is TGTGCCAGCAGTCCCTCCGATGGGGCGAATGAGCAGTTCTTC. Translated, it gives CASSPSDGANEQFF.

This rearrangement joins TRBV12-3 or TRBV12-4 to TRBJ2-7; tentatively, D is TRBD2 (5 bases). The CDR3 is made up of 11 amino acids. Trimming took off 7 bases at V and 9 bases at J, with 13 bases between the two ends. The CDR3 nucleotides are TGTGCCAGCACCCCCGGAGAGGGGCAGTACTTC. It translates to CASTPGEGQYF.

The chain recombines TRBV19 with TRBJ1-5; D remains unclear. Deletions cut 5 bases from V and 0 bases from J, with 17 bases between. Germline V gene sequence: CDR1 LNHDA, CDR2 SQIVND (reference sequence). This CDR3 comprises 17 residues. DNA of the CDR3: TGTGCCAGTAGTTTATCCGGGAAGAGTTATAGCAATCAGCCCCAGCATTTT. Its protein is CASSLSGKSYSNQPQHF. Together with reference TRBV19 and TRBJ1-5, the CDR3 gives the full variable domain: DGGITQSPKYLFRKEGQNVTLSCEQNLNHDAMYWYRQDPGQGLRLIYYSQIVNDFQKGDIAEGYSVSREKKESFPLTVTSAQKNPTAFYLCASSLSGKSYSNQPQHFGDGTRLSIL.

The V gene is TRBV18, the J gene TRBJ1-5, with D hard to call. This CDR3 comprises 14 residues. Trimming removed 1 base at V and 2 bases at J, with 6 bases between. CDR1 is KGHSH and CDR2 is LQKENI in the germline V gene. CDR3 DNA sequence: TGTGCCAGCTCACCACTTACAGGCAATCAGCCCCAGCATTTT. As protein: CASSPLTGNQPQHF. Looking up the rest from reference TRBV18 and TRBJ1-5 gives the full variable domain: NAGVMQNPRHLVRRRGQEARLRCSPMKGHSHVYWYRQLPEEGLKFMVYLQKENIIDESGMPKERFSAEFPKEGPSILRIQQVVRGDSAAYFCASSPLTGNQPQHFGDGTRLSIL.

The chain has TRBV6-5 and TRBJ1-2; possible D gene TRBD1, 6 bases. There are 12 residues in the CDR3. V gave up 5 bases and J gave up 4 bases, with 8 bases separating them. Looked up from germline, CDR1 is MNHEY and CDR2 is SVGAGI. The CDR3 DNA is TGTGCCAGCAGTCGGACAGTCTATGGCTACACCTTC. It translates to CASSRTVYGYTF.

This clone was detected only a few times. The CDR3: CASSWGRAMNTEAFF. In DNA form, the CDR3 reads TGTGCCAGCAGTTGGGGCAGGGCGATGAACACTGAAGCTTTCTTT. The chain couples TRBV6-5 to TRBJ1-1; D may be TRBD1 (5 bases). CDR1 and CDR2 (germline): MNHEY, SVGAGI. Trimming took 4 bases from V and 0 from J, leaving 12 bases between them. CDR3 size: 15 residues.

The count of this clone is one. The chain joins TRBV11-1 to TRBJ2-7, with 9 bases that match TRBD1. The germline V gene has CDR1 SGHAT and CDR2 FQDESV (reference sequence). V lost 3 bases to trimming and J lost 4 bases; unmatched junction nucleotides: 7. CDR3 length equals 15 residues. DNA of the CDR3: TGTGCCAGCAGCTTCGGGACAGGGAAATGGTACGAGCAGTACTTC. Translation gives CASSFGTGKWYEQYF.

This chain joins TRBV7-2 and TRBJ2-4; D is perhaps TRBD1 (6 bases). The germline CDR1 and CDR2 sequences are SGHTA and FQGNSA. With 5 bases removed from V and 3 bases from J, the gap between germline ends came to 14 bases. The CDR3 is 15 residues long. CDR3 sequence: CASSGGQRVKNIQYF. CDR3 bases: TGTGCCAGCAGCGGGGGACAACGGGTCAAAAACATTCAGTACTTC.

The chain links TRBV7-6 to TRBJ2-5; D is undetermined. This CDR3 comprises 14 residues. V lost 2 bases to trimming and J lost 4 bases, with 11 bases between them. Germline CDR1 SGHVS, CDR2 FNYEAQ. CDR3 region: CASSLFTAGETQYF. CDR3 in DNA: TGTGCCAGCAGCTTATTTACAGCAGGAGAGACCCAGTACTTC.

The chain joins TRBV19 to TRBJ2-1, with 7 bases aligning to TRBD2. Losses at the gene ends were 1 base for V and 5 bases for J; bases not matched to a gene: 8. CDR1 and CDR2 from the germline V gene are LNHDA and SQIVND (reference sequence). The CDR3 is 16 residues long. CDR3 coding DNA: TGTGCCAGTAGTATAGGAGCGGCTAGCGGAGACAATGAGCAGTTCTTC. Translation: CASSIGAASGDNEQFF. The whole variable domain, filled in from reference TRBV19 and TRBJ2-1, reads DGGITQSPKYLFRKEGQNVTLSCEQNLNHDAMYWYRQDPGQGLRLIYYSQIVNDFQKGDIAEGYSVSREKKESFPLTVTSAQKNPTAFYLCASSIGAASGDNEQFFGPGTRLTVL.

CDR3 DNA: TGTGCCAGCAGCGGCGGACTAGCGGGAGGCTTTGAGCAGTACTTC. This translates into CASSGGLAGGFEQYF. The chain employs TRBV9 and TRBJ2-7, with 14 bases lining up with TRBD2. This CDR3 spans 15 amino acids. V shed 3 bases and J 7 bases; nucleotides not matched to a gene: 6. Looked up from germline, CDR1 is SGDLS and CDR2 is YYNGEE.

The gene calls are TRBV7-9 and TRBJ1-2, with D possibly being TRBD1 (5 bases). V lost 1 base to trimming and J lost 4 bases, with 16 bases between them. From germline, CDR1 is SEHNR and CDR2 FQNEAQ (reference sequence). The CDR3 extends over 16 amino acids. CDR3 nucleotide sequence: TGTGCCAGCAGCTTAGGGGGCCAGCGGGTAGTCTATGGCTACACCTTC. This codes for CASSLGGQRVVYGYTF.

The V call is TRBV10-2, the J call TRBJ1-2; a weak D match, TRBD1 (5 bases). V lost 3 bases and J 4 bases, leaving 15 bases between the germline ends. The CDR3 is 15 amino acids. Germline assignment: CDR1 WSHSY and CDR2 SAAADI. As DNA, the CDR3 is TGCGCCAGCAGTGATGGCCAGGGTGGCAGCTATGGCTACACCTTC. Its translation: CASSDGQGGSYGYTF.

The table lists this clone with a count of one. The rearrangement joins TRBV30 to TRBJ2-1, with 9 bases identical to TRBD2. Looked up from germline, CDR1 is GTSNPN and CDR2 is SVGIG (reference sequence). V lost 5 bases to trimming and J lost 8 bases; unmatched junction nucleotides: 7. The length of the CDR3 is 13 residues. CDR3 residues: CAWFSGSPDEQFF. Written as DNA, the CDR3 is TGTGCCTGGTTTAGCGGGAGCCCAGATGAGCAGTTCTTC.

The chain has TRBV18 and TRBJ1-5, with a possible D match to TRBD1 (6 bases). V lost 3 bases to trimming and J lost 4 bases, with 10 bases between them. There are 14 residues in the CDR3. Germline CDR1 KGHSH, CDR2 LQKENI. Here the CDR3 DNA reads TGTGCCAGCTCACCGGCGGACAGTAATCAGCCCCAGCATTTT. Translated, it gives CASSPADSNQPQHF.

The table lists this clone with many counts. Other DNA sequences in the sample encode the same CDR3. This chain uses TRBV6-6 with TRBJ2-1; D might be TRBD2 (6 bases). Germline CDR1 MNHNY, CDR2 SVGAGI (reference sequence). This CDR3 comprises 19 residues. V lost 5 bases, J lost 0 bases, and 23 bases lay in between. The CDR3 sequence: CASSPRSSGGGSSYNEQFF. The CDR3 nucleotides are TGTGCCAGCAGTCCTCGTAGTAGCGGAGGTGGAAGCTCCTACAATGAGCAGTTCTTC.

J is TRBJ1-6 and V is TRBV9; D is unclear. Germline-derived CDR1 and CDR2 are SGDLS and YYNGEE. Trimming took off 0 bases at V and 7 bases at J, with 8 bases between the two ends. The CDR3 loop spans 14 amino acids. The CDR3 protein is CASSVERGNSPLHF. Here the CDR3 DNA reads TGTGCCAGCAGCGTAGAACGTGGCAATTCACCCCTCCACTTT. Full variable domain (outside the CDR3, taken from reference TRBV9 and TRBJ1-6): DSGVTQTPKHLITATGQRVTLRCSPRSGDLSVYWYQQSLDQGLQFLIQYYNGEERAKGNILERFSAQQFPDLHSELNLSSLELGDSALYFCASSVERGNSPLHFGNGTRLTVT.

This clone was found many times. The rearrangement uses TRBV6-5 and TRBJ2-2; a possible D gene is TRBD2 (5 bases). Trimming removed 8 bases at V and 0 bases at J, with 10 bases between. The germline CDR1 and CDR2 sequences are MNHEY and SVGAGI. The CDR3 totals 14 residues. In nucleotides, the CDR3 is TGTGCCAGCCGCATGGGAGCGAACACCGGGGAGCTGTTTTTT. Amino acids: CASRMGANTGELFF.

The chain joins TRBV7-2 to TRBJ2-1, with 9 bases fitting TRBD2. Germline loops: CDR1 SGHTA, CDR2 FQGNSA. V shed 5 bases, J shed 4 bases, and the junction held 12 bases outside the gene matches. The CDR3 totals 17 residues. The CDR3 region is CASSPLTRLAAYNEQFF. DNA for the CDR3: TGTGCCAGCAGCCCCCTAACGCGACTAGCGGCATACAATGAGCAGTTCTTC.

This chain connects TRBV7-3 to TRBJ2-1; D is unclear. Deletions cut 5 bases from V and 3 bases from J, with 14 bases between. Germline-derived CDR1 and CDR2 are SGHTA and FQGTGA. The CDR3 length is 15 residues. CDR3 in DNA: TGTGCCAGCAGCGCCGTTGGGCCCAGCTACAATGAGCAGTTCTTC. Protein: CASSAVGPSYNEQFF.

The J gene is TRBJ2-7, the V gene TRBV30; TRBD2 aligns across 9 bases. CDR1 and CDR2 (germline): GTSNPN, SVGIG (reference sequence). The CDR3 extends over 18 amino acids. Unmatched junction bases numbered 14, after V lost 1 base and J lost 1 base. The CDR3 coding sequence is TGTGCCTGGAGTGAGAGGACCTATAGCGGGAGCGCTTCCTACGAGCAGTACTTC. This gives the protein CAWSERTYSGSASYEQYF.

The chain links TRBV6-2 or TRBV6-3 to TRBJ1-5; D perhaps matches TRBD1 (5 bases). V lost 5 bases, J lost 5 bases, and 13 bases lay in between. CDR3 length: 14 residues. Germline V gives CDR1 MNHEY, CDR2 SVGEGT. Written as DNA, the CDR3 is TGTGCCAGCAGTCCCTTGTCGGGGGATCAGCCCCAGCATTTT. Amino acids: CASSPLSGDQPQHF.

V is TRBV5-6 and J is TRBJ1-5, with 9 bases matching TRBD1. This CDR3 is 15 amino acids long. Germline CDR1 is SGHDT and CDR2 is YYEEEE. Unmatched junction bases numbered 5, after V lost 1 base and J lost 6 bases. This chain's CDR3 is CASSLTGGAVQPQHF. The DNA for the CDR3 is TGTGCCAGCAGCTTGACAGGGGGCGCGGTTCAGCCCCAGCATTTT.

The chain links TRBV7-9 to TRBJ1-2, with D perhaps TRBD1 (6 bases). Germline lookup yields CDR1 SEHNR and CDR2 FQNEAQ (reference sequence). The CDR3 runs 13 residues. V shed 5 bases and J shed 2 bases, with 9 bases lying between them. The CDR3 nucleotides are TGTGCCAGCAGCCCCGGACAGAACTATGGCTACACCTTC. Translated, it gives CASSPGQNYGYTF.

V is TRBV15 and J is TRBJ1-1, with D possibly being TRBD1 (5 bases). The CDR3 totals 13 residues. The germline CDR1 and CDR2 sequences are LNHNV and YYDKDF (reference sequence). Between the trimmed V and J ends, which lost 3 bases and 4 bases, there was a span of 9 bases. In nucleotides, the CDR3 is TGTGCCACCAGCAGGTGGGGGGTCACTGAAGCTTTCTTT. This encodes CATSRWGVTEAFF.

The rearrangement uses TRBV28 and TRBJ1-2; TRBD1 matches at 8 bases. The V and J ends lost 3 bases and 3 bases, in that order; junction bases with no gene match: 6. The CDR3 is 15 amino acids. Germline V gene data show CDR1 as MDHEN and CDR2 as SYDVKM. This CDR3 reads CASSLSGQGDYGYTF. CDR3 in DNA: TGTGCCAGCAGTTTGTCCGGACAGGGAGACTATGGCTACACCTTC.